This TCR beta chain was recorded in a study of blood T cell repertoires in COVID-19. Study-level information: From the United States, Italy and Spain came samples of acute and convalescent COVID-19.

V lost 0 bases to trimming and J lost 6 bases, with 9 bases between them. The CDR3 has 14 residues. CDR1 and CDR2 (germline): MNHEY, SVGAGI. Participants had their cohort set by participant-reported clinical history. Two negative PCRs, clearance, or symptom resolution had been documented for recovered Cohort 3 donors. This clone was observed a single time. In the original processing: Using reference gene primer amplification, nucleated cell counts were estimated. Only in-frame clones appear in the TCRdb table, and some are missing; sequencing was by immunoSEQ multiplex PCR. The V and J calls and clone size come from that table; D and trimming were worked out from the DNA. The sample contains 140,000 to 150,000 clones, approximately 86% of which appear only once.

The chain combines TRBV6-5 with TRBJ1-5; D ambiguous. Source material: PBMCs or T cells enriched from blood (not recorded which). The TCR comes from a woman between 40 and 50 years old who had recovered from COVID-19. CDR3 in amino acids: CASSYSAGVQPQHF. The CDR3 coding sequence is TGTGCCAGCAGTTACTCGGCCGGGGTTCAGCCCCAGCATTTT.